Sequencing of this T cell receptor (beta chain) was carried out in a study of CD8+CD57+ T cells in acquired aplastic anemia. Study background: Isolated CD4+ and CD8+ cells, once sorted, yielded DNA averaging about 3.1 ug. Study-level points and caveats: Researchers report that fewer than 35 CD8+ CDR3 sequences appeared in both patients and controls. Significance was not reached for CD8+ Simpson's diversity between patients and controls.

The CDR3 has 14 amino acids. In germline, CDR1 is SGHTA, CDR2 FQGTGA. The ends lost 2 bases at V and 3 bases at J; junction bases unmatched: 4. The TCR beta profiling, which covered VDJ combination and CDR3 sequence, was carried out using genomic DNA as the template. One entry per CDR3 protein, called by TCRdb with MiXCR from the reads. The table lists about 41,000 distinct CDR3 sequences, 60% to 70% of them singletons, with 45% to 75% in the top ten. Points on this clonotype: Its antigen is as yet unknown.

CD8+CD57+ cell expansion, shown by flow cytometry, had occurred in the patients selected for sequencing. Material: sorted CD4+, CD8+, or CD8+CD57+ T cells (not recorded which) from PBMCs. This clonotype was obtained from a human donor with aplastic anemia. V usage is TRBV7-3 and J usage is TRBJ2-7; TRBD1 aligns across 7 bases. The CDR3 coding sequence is TGTGCCAGCAGCTTAGGACACAGGGGCTACGAGCAGTACTTC. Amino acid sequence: CASSLGHRGYEQYF.